The clone carrying this TCR beta chain was observed at least ten times. Its cognate antigen is unknown. The read terminates 3 residues ahead of where the CDR3 ends, so the germline J gene completes it. Most patients and controls had Caucasian heritage. Sequencing was performed with immunoSEQ multiplex PCR; in TCRdb, only in-frame clones are kept and a portion is missing. Observed are roughly 58,000 clones, no singletons, with the top ten taking roughly 5.3%. This sample is drawn from a study of T cell clonality in common variable immunodeficiency. Study results and caveats: Common variable immunodeficiency TCR beta sequences reportedly had fewer deletions and N-nucleotide insertions. CVID patient heterogeneity limited repertoire-clinical complication correlations.

The trim removed 6 bases at V and 2 bases at J, leaving 7 bases unmatched. The germline gives CDR1 LGHNA, CDR2 YNFKEQ. The CDR3 contains 15 residues. The gene calls are TRBV4-2 and TRBJ1-2; TRBD1 matches at 9 bases. Sequencing was done on a sample of peripheral blood mononuclear cells. This sequence originates from a person between 18 and 69 years old in good health. The CDR3 loop is CASRDRGLGNYGYTF. Incomplete CDR3 DNA: TGTGCCAGCAGGGACAGGGGCCTAGGAAACTATGGC.